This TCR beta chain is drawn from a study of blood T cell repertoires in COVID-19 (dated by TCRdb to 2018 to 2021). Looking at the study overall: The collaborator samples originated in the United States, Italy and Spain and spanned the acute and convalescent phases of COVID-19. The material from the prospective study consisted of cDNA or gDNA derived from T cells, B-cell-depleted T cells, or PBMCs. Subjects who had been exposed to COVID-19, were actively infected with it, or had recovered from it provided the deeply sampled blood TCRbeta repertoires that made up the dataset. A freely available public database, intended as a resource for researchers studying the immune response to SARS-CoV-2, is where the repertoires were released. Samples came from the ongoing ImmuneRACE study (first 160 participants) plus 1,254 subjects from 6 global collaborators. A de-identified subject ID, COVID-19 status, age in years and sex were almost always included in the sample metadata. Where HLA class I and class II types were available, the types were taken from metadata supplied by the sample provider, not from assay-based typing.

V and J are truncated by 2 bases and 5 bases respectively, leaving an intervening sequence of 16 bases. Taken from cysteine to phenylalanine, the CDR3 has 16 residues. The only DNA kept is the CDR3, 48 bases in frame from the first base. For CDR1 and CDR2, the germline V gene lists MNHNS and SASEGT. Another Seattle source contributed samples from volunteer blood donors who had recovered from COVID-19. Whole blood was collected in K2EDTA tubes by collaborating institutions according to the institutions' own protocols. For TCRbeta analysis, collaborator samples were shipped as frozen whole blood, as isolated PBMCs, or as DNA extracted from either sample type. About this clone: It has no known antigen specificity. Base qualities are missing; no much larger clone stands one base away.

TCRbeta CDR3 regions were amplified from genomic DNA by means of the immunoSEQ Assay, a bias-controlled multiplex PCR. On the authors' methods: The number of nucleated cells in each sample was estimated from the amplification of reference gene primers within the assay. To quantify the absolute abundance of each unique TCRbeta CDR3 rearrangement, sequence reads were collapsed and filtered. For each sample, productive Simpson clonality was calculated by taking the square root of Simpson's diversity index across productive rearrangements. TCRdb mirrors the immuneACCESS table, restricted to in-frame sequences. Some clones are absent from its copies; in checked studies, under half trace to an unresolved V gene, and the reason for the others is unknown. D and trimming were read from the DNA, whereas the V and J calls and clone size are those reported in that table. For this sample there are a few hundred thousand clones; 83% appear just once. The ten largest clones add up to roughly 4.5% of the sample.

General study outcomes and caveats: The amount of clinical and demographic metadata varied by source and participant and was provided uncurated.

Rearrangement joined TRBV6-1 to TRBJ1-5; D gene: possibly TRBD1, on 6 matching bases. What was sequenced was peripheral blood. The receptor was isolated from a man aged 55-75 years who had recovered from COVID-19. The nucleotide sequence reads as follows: TGTGCCAGCAGTGAACGGGGGGGCTTTAACGATCAGCCCCAGCATTTT. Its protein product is CASSERGGFNDQPQHF.